Here is one T cell receptor (beta chain) with its context. Antigen: not known. Some clones are missing from TCRdb's copy, which holds only in-frame ones; the method was immunoSEQ multiplex PCR. The sample carries some 180,000 clones, approximately 88% recorded once. The sample belongs to a study of Ad26.COV2.S vaccination and SARS-CoV-2 variants. Regarding the study as a whole: Individuals receiving vaccine had higher spike-specific TCR breadth than placebo recipients did.

This CDR3 has 17 amino acids. From germline, CDR1 is MGHRA and CDR2 YSYEKL. Trimming at V came to 0 bases and at J to 4 bases, leaving 7 bases not matched to a gene. This clonotype originated in a human donor who had recovered from COVID-19. This rearrangement joins TRBV4-1 to TRBJ2-1, with 9 nucleotides matching TRBD2. The sample here was peripheral blood, taken after recovery from COVID-19. The chain's CDR3 is CASSQDGSAGGYNEQFF. CDR3 nucleotide sequence: TGCGCCAGCAGCCAAGATGGATCGGCGGGAGGGTACAATGAGCAGTTCTTC.